A single T cell receptor (beta chain) is shown here with its context. Its antigen is not known. Trimming cost V 7 bases and J 7 bases, with 14 bases left between them. The CDR3 contains 12 residues. Germline CDR1 WSHSY, CDR2 SAAADI. This sample is drawn from a study of early T cells in non-severe SARS-CoV-2 infection. Study summary: Unsorted whole-blood RNA was sequenced in bulk, leaving chains unpaired. Study-wide results and caveats: Matching with VDJdb favored anti-spike CD8 responses (missing private and CD4 specificities).

The TCR library protocol attached unique molecular identifiers to the individual cDNA molecules. A single record per CDR3 protein comes from TCRdb applying MiXCR to the 5' RACE reads. This sample yields 90,000 to 120,000 distinct CDR3 sequences, of which around 10% are seen a single time; about 8% belongs to the top ten. The specimen sequenced was whole blood. The J gene is TRBJ2-7, the V gene TRBV10-2; no reliable D call. The sequence was obtained from an adult who was a healthcare worker with PCR-confirmed SARS-CoV-2 infection or an uninfected control (not recorded which). The CDR3 protein is CASTDSLGEQYF. Written as DNA, the CDR3 is TGCGCCAGCACGGATTCCTTGGGGGAGCAGTACTTC.